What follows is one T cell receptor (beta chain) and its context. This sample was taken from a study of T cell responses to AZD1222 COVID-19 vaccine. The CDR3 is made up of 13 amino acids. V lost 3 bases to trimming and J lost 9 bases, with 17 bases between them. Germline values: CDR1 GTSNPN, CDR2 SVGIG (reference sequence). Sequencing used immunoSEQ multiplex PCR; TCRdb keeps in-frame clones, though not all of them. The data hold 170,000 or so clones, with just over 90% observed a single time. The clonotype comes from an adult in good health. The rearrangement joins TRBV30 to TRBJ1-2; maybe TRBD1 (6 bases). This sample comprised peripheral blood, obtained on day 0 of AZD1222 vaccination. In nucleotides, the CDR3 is TGTGCCTGGAGATTATCGGGACAAGGGAGCTACACCTTC. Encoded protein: CAWRLSGQGSYTF.